Each of the 22 T cell receptor beta chains below was sequenced from the same sample in a study of technical replicates of blood from a few donors. Method: immunoSEQ multiplex PCR; TCRdb's copy keeps in-frame clones and lacks some. The data show approximately 97,000 clones, roughly 96% seen once. Sequenced: T cells isolated from PBMCs. These receptors were collected from a human donor in good health.

The chain is built from TRBV10-1 and TRBJ2-1; 12 bases line up with TRBD2. Unmatched junction bases numbered 1, after V lost 2 bases and J lost 2 bases. There are 16 residues in the CDR3. The germline V gene has CDR1 WNHNN and CDR2 SYGVQD (reference sequence). Written as DNA, the CDR3 is TGCGCCAGCAGTGAGCCTAGCGGGAGGGCCTACAATGAGCAGTTCTTC. It translates to CASSEPSGRAYNEQFF.

V gene TRBV7-2 combines with J gene TRBJ1-2; the D is unclear. Trimming removed 5 bases at V and 1 base at J, with 8 bases between. The germline CDR1 and CDR2 sequences are SGHTA and FQGNSA. CDR3 size: 13 residues. Here the CDR3 reads CASSPDINYGYTF. In DNA, the CDR3 is TGTGCCAGCAGCCCCGACATTAACTATGGCTACACCTTC. Variable domain in full (rest from reference TRBV7-2 and TRBJ1-2): GAGVSQSPSNKVTEKGKDVELRCDPISGHTALYWYRQSLGQGLEFLIYFQGNSAPDKSGLPSDRFSAERTGGSVSTLTIQRTQQEDSAVYLCASSPDINYGYTFGSGTRLTVV.

This chain uses TRBV6-1 with TRBJ1-1; D is undetermined. Germline V gene lookup returns CDR1 MNHNS and CDR2 SASEGT. Trimming took off 2 bases at V and 2 bases at J, with 12 bases between the two ends. This CDR3 has 15 amino acids. The CDR3 is CASSELGAFNTEAFF. The CDR3 DNA reads TGTGCCAGCAGTGAATTGGGAGCGTTCAACACTGAAGCTTTCTTT.

The chain employs TRBV11-3 and TRBJ1-1; 12 nucleotides line up with TRBD1. Germline assignment: CDR1 SGHNT and CDR2 YENEEA. Trimming cost V 7 bases and J 7 bases; bases outside gene matches: 13. The CDR3 has 16 amino acids. CDR3 region: CASTLIGTGGLGEAFF. DNA of the CDR3: TGTGCCAGCACCCTAATCGGGACAGGGGGCCTCGGTGAAGCTTTCTTT.

CDR3 sequence (DNA): TGTGCCCTAACCCGGGAGGGCGGAGGAGGCACAGATACGCAGTATTTT. This sequence encodes CALTREGGGGTDTQYF. This sequence joins TRBV2 and TRBJ2-3; 8 nucleotides agree with TRBD2. The ends lost 11 bases at V and 1 base at J; junction bases unmatched: 14. This CDR3 comprises 16 residues. Germline V gene lookup returns CDR1 SNHLY and CDR2 FYNNEI.

This chain connects TRBV2 to TRBJ1-1; the match to TRBD1 covers 8 bases. The V gene end was trimmed by 6 bases and the J gene end by 0 bases; junction bases not matched to a gene: 3. CDR1 is SNHLY, CDR2 FYNNEI, per germline. The CDR3 is 14 amino acids. CDR3 amino acids: CASRLQGVNTEAFF. In DNA form, the CDR3 reads TGTGCCAGCAGATTACAGGGGGTGAACACTGAAGCTTTCTTT.

This clone was seen a few times. The rearrangement joins TRBV18 to TRBJ1-2; the D gene is possibly TRBD1 (5 bases). Germline V CDR1 and CDR2: KGHSH, LQKENI. The ends were cut back, 5 bases at V and 5 bases at J, with 18 bases in the middle. The CDR3 contains 15 residues. The CDR3 sequence is CASSKDFGDWYGYTF. The CDR3, as DNA: TGTGCCAGCTCAAAGGACTTCGGGGACTGGTATGGCTACACCTTC. Using reference TRBV18 and TRBJ1-2 for the parts outside the CDR3, the full variable domain is NAGVMQNPRHLVRRRGQEARLRCSPMKGHSHVYWYRQLPEEGLKFMVYLQKENIIDESGMPKERFSAEFPKEGPSILRIQQVVRGDSAAYFCASSKDFGDWYGYTFGSGTRLTVV.

V and J are TRBV9 and TRBJ2-3; 10 bases match TRBD1. Germline-derived CDR1 and CDR2 are SGDLS and YYNGEE. The CDR3 covers 18 residues. Trimming at V came to 0 bases and at J to 2 bases, leaving 9 bases not matched to a gene. The DNA for the CDR3 is TGTGCCAGCAGCGTAGGGACAGGGGGTTTTCCCTCCACAGATACGCAGTATTTT. Translation gives CASSVGTGGFPSTDTQYF.

In this sample, this clone turned up once. The final CDR3 position lacks the conserved phenylalanine or tryptophan, pointing to a likely read error. The DNA is left out, because the CDR3 cannot be placed on it with certainty; the CDR3 is given as TCRdb lists it. The rearrangement links TRBV7-9 to TRBJ2-7; the table assigns TRBD2, which was not confirmed against the DNA. Germline assignment: CDR1 SEHNR and CDR2 FQNEAQ (reference sequence). The length of the CDR3 is 9 amino acids, counting both ends. This CDR3 reads CASHPSGDL.

This clone was found once. The chain recombines TRBV7-8 with TRBJ2-7; 10 nucleotides match TRBD2. CDR1 SGHVS and CDR2 FQNEAQ come from the germline V gene. V gave up 5 bases and J gave up 5 bases; unmatched junction bases: 9. This CDR3 is 15 amino acids long. The CDR3 reads CASSQTLAGYNEQYF. The CDR3 nucleotides are TGTGCCAGCAGCCAAACACTAGCGGGATACAACGAGCAGTACTTC.

The chain couples TRBV2 to TRBJ2-7, with no clear D. V lost 0 bases to trimming and J lost 3 bases, with 12 bases between them. Germline V gene sequence: CDR1 SNHLY, CDR2 FYNNEI. The CDR3 length is 15 residues. The CDR3 loop is CASSEARPTYYEQYF. In DNA, the CDR3 is TGTGCCAGCAGTGAAGCCAGGCCAACCTACTACGAGCAGTACTTC.

This clone was seen just once. The chain recombines TRBV19 with TRBJ1-1; 7 nucleotides align to TRBD1. The CDR3 has 16 residues. The V gene's germline CDR1 is LNHDA and CDR2 SQIVND (reference sequence). V lost 5 bases to trimming and J lost 1 base; unmatched junction nucleotides: 10. The CDR3 reads CASSFPRGMTNTEAFF. The CDR3 DNA is TGTGCCAGTAGTTTCCCCAGGGGGATGACGAACACTGAAGCTTTCTTT.

In its sample, this clone was seen once. CDR3 nucleotides: TGTGCCTGGAGTTTACTAGCGGGAGAAGAGCAGTACTTC. This sequence encodes CAWSLLAGEEQYF. The chain carries TRBV30 and TRBJ2-7; 11 nucleotides match TRBD2. The germline CDR1 and CDR2 sequences are GTSNPN and SVGIG (reference sequence). Trimming at V came to 2 bases and at J to 7 bases, leaving 4 bases not matched to a gene. CDR3 length: 13 amino acids.

The count of this clone is one. The J gene is TRBJ1-5, the V gene TRBV6-1; D is perhaps TRBD1 (5 bases). V was trimmed by 2 bases and J by 2 bases, leaving 7 bases between them. The CDR3 contains 14 residues. Germline CDR1 and CDR2: MNHNS and SASEGT. The CDR3 reads CASSEFRGNQPQHF. DNA of the CDR3: TGTGCCAGCAGTGAATTCAGGGGCAATCAGCCCCAGCATTTT.

This chain links TRBV28 with TRBJ2-5; D is perhaps TRBD1 (6 bases). V was clipped by 4 bases and J by 5 bases, with 14 bases between them. The CDR3 extends over 14 amino acids. Per the germline V gene, CDR1 is MDHEN and CDR2 is SYDVKM. As DNA, the CDR3 is TGTGCCAGCAGTTCCAACAGGGTGAGGGAGACCCAGTACTTC. It specifies CASSSNRVRETQYF.

The rearrangement uses TRBV6-5 and TRBJ2-2; weak D call: TRBD2 (6 bases). V was cut by 8 bases and J by 4 bases, with 14 bases left in between. The CDR3 totals 14 residues. Germline CDR1 MNHEY, CDR2 SVGAGI. Here the CDR3 reads CASGEEGGTGELFF. In nucleotides, the CDR3 is TGTGCCAGCGGCGAGGAGGGTGGCACCGGGGAGCTGTTTTTT.

This clone was recorded once. This chain connects TRBV2 to TRBJ2-3; tentative D call: TRBD1 (6 bases). The CDR3 runs 13 residues. The germline gives CDR1 SNHLY, CDR2 FYNNEI. V dropped 11 bases and J dropped 3 bases, with 15 bases sitting between them. In DNA, the CDR3 is TGTGCCGCGCCGGGACAAGTTACAGATACGCAGTATTTT. It yields the protein CAAPGQVTDTQYF.

The chain recombines TRBV6-1 with TRBJ2-2, with D uncertain. CDR3 length: 10 amino acids. Germline V gives CDR1 MNHNS, CDR2 SASEGT. Trimming left V 8 bases short and J 7 bases short, with 5 bases between. The CDR3 DNA reads TGTGCCAGCCTCTACGGGGAGCTGTTTTTT. Residues: CASLYGELFF.

This chain uses TRBV6-5 with TRBJ1-2, with D unresolved. Trimming took 5 bases from V and 7 from J, leaving 11 bases between them. The CDR3 has 12 residues. Looked up from germline, CDR1 is MNHEY and CDR2 is SVGAGI. The CDR3 DNA reads as TGTGCCAGCAGTGGACGAGGGTCTGGCTACACCTTC. It yields the protein CASSGRGSGYTF.

This chain connects TRBV19 to TRBJ2-3; 11 bases map to TRBD2. Per germline, CDR1 LNHDA and CDR2 SQIVND (reference sequence). V lost 4 bases, J lost 6 bases, and 6 bases stayed unmatched. The CDR3 runs to 15 residues. The CDR3 loop is CASSRPSGRSDTQYF. CDR3 DNA: TGTGCCAGTAGTAGGCCTAGCGGGAGGTCGGATACGCAGTATTTT.

This chain uses TRBV5-1 with TRBJ2-3; D may be TRBD1 (6 bases). The CDR3 extends over 14 amino acids. CDR1 is SGHRS and CDR2 is YFSETQ in the germline V gene. V was cut by 2 bases and J by 5 bases, with 12 bases left in between. The CDR3: CASSFAQGIDTQYF. The CDR3 DNA follows: TGCGCCAGCAGCTTCGCTCAGGGGATAGATACGCAGTATTTT.

This chain joins TRBV5-4 and TRBJ2-5, with 11 bases matching TRBD2. Looked up from germline, CDR1 is SGHNT and CDR2 is YYREEE (reference sequence). The CDR3 has 14 residues. The J segment lost 7 bases and the V segment lost 0 bases, leaving 2 bases of the junction unmatched. The CDR3 nucleotides are TGTGCCAGCAGCTTGGTTCTAGCGGGAGGGACCCAGTACTTC. It codes for CASSLVLAGGTQYF.